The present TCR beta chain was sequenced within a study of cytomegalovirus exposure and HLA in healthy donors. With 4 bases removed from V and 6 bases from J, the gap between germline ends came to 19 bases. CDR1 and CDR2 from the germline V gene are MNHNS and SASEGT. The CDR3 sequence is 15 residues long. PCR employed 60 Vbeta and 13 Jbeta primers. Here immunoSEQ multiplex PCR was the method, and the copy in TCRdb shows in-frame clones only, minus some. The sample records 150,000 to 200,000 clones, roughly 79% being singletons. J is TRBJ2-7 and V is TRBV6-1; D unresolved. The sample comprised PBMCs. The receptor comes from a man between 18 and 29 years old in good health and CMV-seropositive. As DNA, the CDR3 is TGTGCCAGCAGTGTCCCCGCAGGCCTCTTTGGCGAGCAGTACTTC. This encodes CASSVPAGLFGEQYF.